A selection of T cell receptor beta chains follows, all from one sample in a study of CD8 T cells in ankylosing spondylitis. Via MiXCR, TCRdb re-called the 5' RACE reads, giving one row per CDR3 protein. This table holds 500,000 to 650,000 distinct CDR3 sequences, about 5.2% found once. The sequencing input was blood, either unsorted or a sorted T cell fraction (not recorded which). These receptors were collected from a male donor with ankylosing spondylitis. Both conserved end residues are part of each CDR3. The D gene is left open where the match is weak. A clone size is listed for some rows: how often the clone was seen (once, few, many), or a class if it is expanded.

J: TRBJ1-2
size: .
V: TRBV6-5
D: TRBD1
DNA: TGTGCCAGCAGTTCCATTTTGACAGGGGGCTATGGCTACACCTTC
CDR3: CASSSILTGGYGYTF

J: TRBJ1-1
size: many
V: TRBV5-1
D: TRBD1
DNA: TGCGCCAGCAGCCGGACAGGGGGTAGAATGAACACTGAAGCTTTCTTT
CDR3: CASSRTGGRMNTEAFF

J: TRBJ2-1
size: many
V: TRBV7-7
D: .
DNA: TGTGCTAGCAGCCCCGTTGTTGCCTCTCCCAAGTTCTTC
CDR3: CASSPVVASPKFF

J: TRBJ2-6
size: many
V: TRBV7-9
D: .
DNA: TGTGCCAGCAGCTTAATGAGGTCTGGGGCCAACGTCCTGACTTTC
CDR3: CASSLMRSGANVLTF

J: TRBJ1-2
size: .
V: TRBV5-1
D: .
DNA: TGCGCCAGCAGCTTGGCTGGGGGGCTAGTGTACGGCTACACCTTC
CDR3: CASSLAGGLVYGYTF

J: TRBJ1-5
size: many
V: TRBV5-5
D: .
DNA: TGTGCCAGCAGCTTCAGGGAGGGTGGCCAGCCCCAGCATTTT
CDR3: CASSFREGGQPQHF

J: TRBJ1-4
size: many
V: TRBV25-1
D: .
DNA: TGTGCCAGCAGTGCACAGCCTAATGAAAAACTGTTTTTT
CDR3: CASSAQPNEKLFF

J: TRBJ2-3
size: many
V: TRBV20-1
D: .
DNA: TGCAGTGCTCCTACTGTCCCCGCGCAGTATTTT
CDR3: CSAPTVPAQYF

J: TRBJ2-2
size: few
V: TRBV13
D: .
DNA: TGTGCCAGCAGCTTTGGCTTGGGGACCGGGGAGCTGTTTTTT
CDR3: CASSFGLGTGELFF

J: TRBJ2-5
size: many
V: TRBV5-1
D: .
DNA: TGCGCCAGCAGCTTGGTCGTGGTGGCCGAACAAGAGACCCAGTACTTC
CDR3: CASSLVVVAEQETQYF

J: TRBJ1-2
size: many
V: TRBV29-1
D: .
DNA: TGCAGCGTTGCCCGTGGGGGCCATGGCTACACCTTC
CDR3: CSVARGGHGYTF

J: TRBJ2-2
size: many
V: TRBV5-1
D: TRBD2
DNA: TGCGCCAGCAGCTCGACTAGCGGGAGGGCCCGAACCGGGGAGCTGTTTTTT
CDR3: CASSSTSGRARTGELFF

J: TRBJ2-7
size: many
V: TRBV15
D: .
DNA: TGTGCCACCAGCAGATGGGACTTCACCTACGAGCAGTACTTC
CDR3: CATSRWDFTYEQYF

J: TRBJ2-7
size: many
V: TRBV20-1
D: .
DNA: TGCAGTGCCCTCGGACACGGGCCTCAGCAGTACTTC
CDR3: CSALGHGPQQYF

J: TRBJ2-1
size: .
V: TRBV11-2
D: TRBD2
DNA: TGTGCCAGCAGCCGAGTCAGCGGGAGGGGTAATGAGCAGTTCTTC
CDR3: CASSRVSGRGNEQFF

J: TRBJ2-5
size: many
V: TRBV29-1
D: .
DNA: TGCAGCGTGGATACTAGCTGGAGTTCGGAGACCCAGTACTTC
CDR3: CSVDTSWSSETQYF

J: TRBJ1-5
size: few
V: TRBV19
D: .
DNA: TGTGCCAGTAGCCTAGGGACGCCTGCGGGTCAGCCCCAGCATTTT
CDR3: CASSLGTPAGQPQHF

J: TRBJ1-4
size: many
V: TRBV2
D: .
DNA: TGTGCCAGCATAATACGGGAGGCAAGTGAAAAACTGTTTTTT
CDR3: CASIIREASEKLFF

J: TRBJ2-3
size: few
V: TRBV18
D: TRBD2
DNA: TGTGCCAGCTCACCACGGTTAGCGGGGGGGCTAACAGATACGCAGTATTTT
CDR3: CASSPRLAGGLTDTQYF

J: TRBJ1-2
size: many
V: TRBV4-3
D: .
DNA: TGCGCCAGCAGCCAAGTAGTGCTCTATGGCTACACCTTC
CDR3: CASSQVVLYGYTF

J: TRBJ1-1
size: many
V: TRBV6-5
D: .
DNA: TGTGCCAGCAGTTACTCAGAGGTTACTGAAGCTTTCTTT
CDR3: CASSYSEVTEAFF

J: TRBJ1-2
size: .
V: TRBV29-1
D: .
DNA: TGCAGCGTCCTCGGGGCTGGGAGTAACTATGGCTACACCTTC
CDR3: CSVLGAGSNYGYTF

J: TRBJ1-1
size: many
V: TRBV7-2
D: .
DNA: TGTGCCAGCAGCTTTGCACTTGAAGCTTTCTTT
CDR3: CASSFALEAFF

J: TRBJ1-3
size: .
V: TRBV7-2
D: .
DNA: TGTGCCAGCAGCTTGTCAATGGGAACTGGAAACACCATATATTTT
CDR3: CASSLSMGTGNTIYF

J: TRBJ2-6
size: .
V: TRBV5-1
D: .
DNA: TGCGCCAGCAGCTGGGCCCAAGGGGCGCTTGGGGCCAACGTCCTGACTTTC
CDR3: CASSWAQGALGANVLTF

J: TRBJ2-1
size: many
V: TRBV5-5
D: .
DNA: TGTGCCAGCAGCCACTTGAGGGAGCAGTTCTTC
CDR3: CASSHLREQFF

J: TRBJ1-1
size: .
V: TRBV18
D: TRBD1
DNA: TGTGCCAGCTCGGCAGACAGGGTAGGTGAAGCTTTCTTT
CDR3: CASSADRVGEAFF

J: TRBJ2-1
size: many
V: TRBV20-1
D: TRBD2
DNA: TGCAGTGCTGATCTACCGGGACTAGCGGGGTTTTACAATGAGCAGTTCTTC
CDR3: CSADLPGLAGFYNEQFF

J: TRBJ1-2
size: many
V: TRBV5-1
D: .
DNA: TGCGCCAGCAGCTTGGATAGGTCTAACTATGGCTACACCTTC
CDR3: CASSLDRSNYGYTF

J: TRBJ2-3
size: many
V: TRBV18
D: .
DNA: TGTGCCAGCCGTTCGACTCCGGGGCCAGTGGAGTATTTT
CDR3: CASRSTPGPVEYF

J: TRBJ2-3
size: many
V: TRBV11-2
D: .
DNA: TGTGCCAGCAGCTTAATTCCGACACAGGCTTTAAGCACAGATACGCAGTATTTT
CDR3: CASSLIPTQALSTDTQYF

J: TRBJ2-5
size: .
V: TRBV3-1
D: TRBD1
DNA: TGTGCCAGCAGCTCTTATACGACAGGGAAGGGGGAGACCCAGTACTTC
CDR3: CASSSYTTGKGETQYF

J: TRBJ1-1
size: many
V: TRBV7-9
D: TRBD1
DNA: TGTGCCAGCAGCGGGCGGACAGGGGCTTTCTTT
CDR3: CASSGRTGAFF

J: TRBJ1-5
size: many
V: TRBV5-1
D: TRBD1
DNA: TGCGCCAGCAGCTTAGGGGGACAGGGCCATCAGCCCCAGCATTTT
CDR3: CASSLGGQGHQPQHF

J: TRBJ1-5
size: many
V: TRBV15
D: .
DNA: TGTGCCACCAGCCGAACAGCTAGAGATCAGCCCCAGCATTTT
CDR3: CATSRTARDQPQHF

J: TRBJ2-3
size: many
V: TRBV12-3/TRBV12-4
D: TRBD1
DNA: TGTGCCAGCAGTCCCGGGACAGGTTTAAGGGATACGCAGTATTTT
CDR3: CASSPGTGLRDTQYF

J: TRBJ2-4
size: few
V: TRBV9
D: TRBD2
DNA: TGTGCCAGCAGCATGACTAGCGGGAGGGCCCAGGGCATTCAGTACTTC
CDR3: CASSMTSGRAQGIQYF

J: TRBJ1-6
size: many
V: TRBV4-1
D: .
DNA: TGCGCCAGCAAGGTAGCTTCTTTCTCCTATAATTCACCCCTCCACTTT
CDR3: CASKVASFSYNSPLHF